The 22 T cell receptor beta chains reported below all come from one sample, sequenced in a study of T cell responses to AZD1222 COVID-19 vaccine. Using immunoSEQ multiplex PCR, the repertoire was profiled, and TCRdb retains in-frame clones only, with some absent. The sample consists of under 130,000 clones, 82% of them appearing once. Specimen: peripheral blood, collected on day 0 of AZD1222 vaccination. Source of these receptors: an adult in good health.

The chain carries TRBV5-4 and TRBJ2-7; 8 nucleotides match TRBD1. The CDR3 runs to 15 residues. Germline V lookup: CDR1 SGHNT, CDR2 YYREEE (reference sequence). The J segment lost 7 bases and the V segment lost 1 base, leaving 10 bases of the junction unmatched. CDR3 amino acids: CASSLPADRAGEQYF. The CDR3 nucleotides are TGTGCCAGCAGCTTGCCTGCGGACAGGGCTGGTGAGCAGTACTTC.

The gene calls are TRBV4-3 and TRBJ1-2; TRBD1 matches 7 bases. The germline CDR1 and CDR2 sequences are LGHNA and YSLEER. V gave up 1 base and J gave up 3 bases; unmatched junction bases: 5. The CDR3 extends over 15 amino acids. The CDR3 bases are TGCGCCAGCAGCCAAGGCTCAGGGGGGTACTATGGCTACACCTTC. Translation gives CASSQGSGGYYGYTF.

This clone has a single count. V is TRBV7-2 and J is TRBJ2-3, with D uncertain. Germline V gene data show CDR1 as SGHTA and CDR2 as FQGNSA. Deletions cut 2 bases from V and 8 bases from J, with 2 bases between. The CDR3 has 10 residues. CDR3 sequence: CASSLRTQYF. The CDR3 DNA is TGTGCCAGCAGCTTACGTACGCAGTATTTT.

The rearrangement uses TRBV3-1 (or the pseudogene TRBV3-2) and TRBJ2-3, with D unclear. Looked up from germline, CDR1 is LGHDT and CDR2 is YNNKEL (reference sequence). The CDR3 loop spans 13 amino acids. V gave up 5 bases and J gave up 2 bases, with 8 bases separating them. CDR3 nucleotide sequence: TGTGCCAGCAGCTCAAGGTTCACAGATACGCAGTATTTT. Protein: CASSSRFTDTQYF.

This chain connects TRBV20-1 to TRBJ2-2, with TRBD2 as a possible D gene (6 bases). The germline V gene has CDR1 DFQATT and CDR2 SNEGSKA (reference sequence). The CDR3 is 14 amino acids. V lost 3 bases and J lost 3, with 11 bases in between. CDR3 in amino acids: CSASGGTDTGELFF. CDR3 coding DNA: TGCAGTGCTAGTGGCGGGACCGACACCGGGGAGCTGTTTTTT.

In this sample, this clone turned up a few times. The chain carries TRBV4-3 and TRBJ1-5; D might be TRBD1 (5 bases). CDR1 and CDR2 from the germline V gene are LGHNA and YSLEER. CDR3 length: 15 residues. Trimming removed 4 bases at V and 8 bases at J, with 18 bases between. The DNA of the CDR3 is TGCGCCAGCAGCCGAGACAGACCCCGGATGGAGCCCCAGCATTTT. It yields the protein CASSRDRPRMEPQHF.

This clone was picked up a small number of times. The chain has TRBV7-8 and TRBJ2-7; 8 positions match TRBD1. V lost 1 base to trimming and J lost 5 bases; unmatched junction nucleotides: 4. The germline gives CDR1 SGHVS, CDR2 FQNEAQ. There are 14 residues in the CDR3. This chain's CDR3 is CASSLGTGSHEQYF. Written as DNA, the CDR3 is TGTGCCAGCAGCTTAGGGACAGGGTCCCACGAGCAGTACTTC.

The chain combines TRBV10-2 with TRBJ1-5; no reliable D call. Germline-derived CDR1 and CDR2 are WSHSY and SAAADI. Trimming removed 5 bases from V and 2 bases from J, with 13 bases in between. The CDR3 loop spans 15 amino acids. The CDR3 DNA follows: TGCGCCAGCAGTCAATGGGGAAGGCGCAATCAGCCCCAGCATTTT. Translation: CASSQWGRRNQPQHF.

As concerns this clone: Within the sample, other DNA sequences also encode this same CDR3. DNA of the CDR3: TGTGCCAGCAGCTTTAGCGGGGTCTCCTACGAGCAGTACTTC. Translated: CASSFSGVSYEQYF. The rearrangement links TRBV7-9 to TRBJ2-7, with 8 bases aligning to TRBD2. The CDR3 extends over 14 amino acids. V dropped 3 bases and J dropped 0; count of bases not matched to a gene: 1. The germline gives CDR1 SEHNR, CDR2 FQNEAQ (reference sequence).

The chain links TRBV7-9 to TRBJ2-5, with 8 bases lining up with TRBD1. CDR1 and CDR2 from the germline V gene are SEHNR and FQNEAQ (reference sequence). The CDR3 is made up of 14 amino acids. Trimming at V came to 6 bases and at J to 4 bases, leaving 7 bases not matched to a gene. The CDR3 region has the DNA TGTGCCAGCAGACCGGACAGGGCCTCAGAGACCCAGTACTTC. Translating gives CASRPDRASETQYF.

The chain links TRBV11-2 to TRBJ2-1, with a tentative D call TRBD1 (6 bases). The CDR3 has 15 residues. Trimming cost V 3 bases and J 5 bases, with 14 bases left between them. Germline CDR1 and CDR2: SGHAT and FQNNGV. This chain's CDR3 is CASSLGQGSHNEQFF. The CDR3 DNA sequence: TGTGCCAGCAGCTTGGGGCAGGGGAGCCACAATGAGCAGTTCTTC.

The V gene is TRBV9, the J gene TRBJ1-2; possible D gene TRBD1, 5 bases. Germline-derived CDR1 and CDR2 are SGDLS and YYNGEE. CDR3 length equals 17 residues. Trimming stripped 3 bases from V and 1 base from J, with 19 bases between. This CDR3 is CASSGTGDGQINYGYTF. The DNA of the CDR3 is TGTGCCAGCAGCGGAACCGGTGACGGACAAATTAACTATGGCTACACCTTC. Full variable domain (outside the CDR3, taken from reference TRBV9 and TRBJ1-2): DSGVTQTPKHLITATGQRVTLRCSPRSGDLSVYWYQQSLDQGLQFLIQYYNGEERAKGNILERFSAQQFPDLHSELNLSSLELGDSALYFCASSGTGDGQINYGYTFGSGTRLTVV.

The CDR3 loop reads CASTDVLTDTQYF. CDR3 coding DNA: TGCGCCAGCACCGACGTACTCACAGATACGCAGTATTTT. The chain joins TRBV10-2 to TRBJ2-3; the D is unclear. The CDR3 length is 13 residues. Trimming took off 7 bases at V and 2 bases at J, with 10 bases between the two ends. CDR1 is WSHSY and CDR2 is SAAADI in the germline V gene.

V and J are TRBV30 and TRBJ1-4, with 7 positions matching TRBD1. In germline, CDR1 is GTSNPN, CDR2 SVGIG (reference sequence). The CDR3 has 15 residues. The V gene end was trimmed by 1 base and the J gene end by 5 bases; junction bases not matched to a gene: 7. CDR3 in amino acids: CAWSEMGQRNEKLFF. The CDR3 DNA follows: TGTGCCTGGAGTGAAATGGGACAGAGAAATGAAAAACTGTTTTTT.

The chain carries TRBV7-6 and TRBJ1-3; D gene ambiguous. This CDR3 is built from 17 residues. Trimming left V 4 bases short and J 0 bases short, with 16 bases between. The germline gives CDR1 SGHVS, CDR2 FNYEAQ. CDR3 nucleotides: TGTGCCAGCAGCTCTGGGCATGGGGTCCTCTCTGGAAACACCATATATTTT. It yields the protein CASSSGHGVLSGNTIYF.

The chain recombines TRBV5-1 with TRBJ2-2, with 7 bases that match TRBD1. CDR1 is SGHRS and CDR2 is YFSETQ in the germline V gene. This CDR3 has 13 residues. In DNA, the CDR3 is TGCGCAACCGGGACAGACAACACCGGGGAGCTGTTTTTT. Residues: CATGTDNTGELFF.

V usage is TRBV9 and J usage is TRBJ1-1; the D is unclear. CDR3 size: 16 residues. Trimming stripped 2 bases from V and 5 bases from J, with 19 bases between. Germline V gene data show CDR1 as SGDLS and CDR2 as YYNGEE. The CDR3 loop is CASSVEDRWVRTEAFF. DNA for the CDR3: TGTGCCAGCAGCGTGGAGGACCGATGGGTACGAACTGAAGCTTTCTTT.

CDR3 DNA sequence: TGTGCCAGCAGTTTATCTGGGCAGGGTGGGAAGAATGAGCAGTTCTTC. Its protein is CASSLSGQGGKNEQFF. The gene calls are TRBV27 and TRBJ2-1; D possibly corresponds to TRBD1 (5 bases). The V and J ends lost 0 bases and 7 bases respectively, with 16 bases between them. The CDR3 extends over 16 amino acids. Germline assignment: CDR1 MNHEY and CDR2 SMNVEV (reference sequence).

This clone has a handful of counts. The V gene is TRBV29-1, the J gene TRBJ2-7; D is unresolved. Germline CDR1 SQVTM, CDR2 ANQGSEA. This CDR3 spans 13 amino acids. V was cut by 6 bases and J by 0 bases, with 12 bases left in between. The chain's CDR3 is CSVADPSSYEQYF. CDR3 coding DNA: TGCAGCGTCGCGGACCCAAGCTCCTACGAGCAGTACTTC.

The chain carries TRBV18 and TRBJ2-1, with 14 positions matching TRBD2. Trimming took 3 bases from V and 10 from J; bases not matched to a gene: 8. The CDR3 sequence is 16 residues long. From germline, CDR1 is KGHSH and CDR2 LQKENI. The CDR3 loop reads CASSPPTSGGAQEQFF. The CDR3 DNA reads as TGTGCCAGCTCACCGCCGACTAGCGGGGGGGCACAGGAGCAGTTCTTC.

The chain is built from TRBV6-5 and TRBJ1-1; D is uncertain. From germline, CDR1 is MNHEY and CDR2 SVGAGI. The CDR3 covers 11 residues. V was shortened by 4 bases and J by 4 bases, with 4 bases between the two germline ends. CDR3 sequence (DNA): TGTGCCAGCAGTTTCGGCACTGAAGCTTTCTTT. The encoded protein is CASSFGTEAFF.

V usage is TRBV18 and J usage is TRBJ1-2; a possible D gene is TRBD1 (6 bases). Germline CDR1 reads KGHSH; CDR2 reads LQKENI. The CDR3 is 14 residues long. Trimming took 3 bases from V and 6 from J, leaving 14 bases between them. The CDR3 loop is CASSPKQGIDGYTF. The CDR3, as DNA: TGTGCCAGCTCACCGAAACAGGGAATTGATGGCTACACCTTC.